This TCR beta chain was identified during a study of regulatory T cells in long-lasting Graves disease. Study-wide findings and caveats: Having few samples may have compromised the accuracy. Patients with persistent disease showed a bias toward TRBV28, TRBJ1-2 and TRBJ2-5.

Arm-PCR of CDR3 regions with iRepertoire HTBI primers generated TCR beta libraries. Authors' methods: The samples yielded roughly 60 TRBV and 14 TRBJ segments. TCRdb reprocessed the multiplex PCR reads via MiXCR and lists one record per CDR3 protein. These V and J calls derive from TCRdb rather than the authors' analysis. The sample holds roughly 350,000 distinct CDR3 sequences, around 16% seen once. This clonotype showed up many times. Its antigen is not identified. Described time point: newly diagnosed GD, antithyroid drugs for less than 3 months. The TCR library was made from RNA extracted from PBMCs. The germline V gene has CDR1 DFQATT and CDR2 SNEGSKA (reference sequence). The CDR3 runs to 10 residues. V gave up 3 bases and J gave up 5 bases, with 4 bases separating them. The sample was also reused in another study, on T cells in Graves' hyperthyroidism and ophthalmopathy.

The receptor's source is a woman in her late teens or twenties with Graves disease. The sample here was peripheral blood mononuclear cells (PBMCs), taken at new diagnosis, from a patient treated with antithyroid drugs. The J gene is TRBJ1-2, the V gene TRBV20-1; no reliable D call. The chain's CDR3 is CSASRYGYTF. CDR3 DNA sequence: TGCAGTGCTAGTCGTTATGGCTACACCTTC.